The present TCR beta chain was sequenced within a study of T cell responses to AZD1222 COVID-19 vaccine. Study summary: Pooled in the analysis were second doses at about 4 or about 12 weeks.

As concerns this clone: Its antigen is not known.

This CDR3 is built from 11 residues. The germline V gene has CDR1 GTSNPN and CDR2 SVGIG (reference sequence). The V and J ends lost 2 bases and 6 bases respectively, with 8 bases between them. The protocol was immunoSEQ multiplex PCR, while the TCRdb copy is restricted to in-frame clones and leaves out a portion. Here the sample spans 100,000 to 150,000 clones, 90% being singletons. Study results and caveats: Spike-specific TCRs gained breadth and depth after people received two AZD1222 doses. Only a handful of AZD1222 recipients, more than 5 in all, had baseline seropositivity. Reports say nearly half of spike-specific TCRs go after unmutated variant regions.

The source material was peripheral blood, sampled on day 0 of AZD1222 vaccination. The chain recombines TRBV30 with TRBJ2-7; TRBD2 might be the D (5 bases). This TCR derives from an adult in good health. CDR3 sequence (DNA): TGTGCCTGGAGTTCCGCGGGCGAGCAGTACTTC. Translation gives CAWSSAGEQYF.